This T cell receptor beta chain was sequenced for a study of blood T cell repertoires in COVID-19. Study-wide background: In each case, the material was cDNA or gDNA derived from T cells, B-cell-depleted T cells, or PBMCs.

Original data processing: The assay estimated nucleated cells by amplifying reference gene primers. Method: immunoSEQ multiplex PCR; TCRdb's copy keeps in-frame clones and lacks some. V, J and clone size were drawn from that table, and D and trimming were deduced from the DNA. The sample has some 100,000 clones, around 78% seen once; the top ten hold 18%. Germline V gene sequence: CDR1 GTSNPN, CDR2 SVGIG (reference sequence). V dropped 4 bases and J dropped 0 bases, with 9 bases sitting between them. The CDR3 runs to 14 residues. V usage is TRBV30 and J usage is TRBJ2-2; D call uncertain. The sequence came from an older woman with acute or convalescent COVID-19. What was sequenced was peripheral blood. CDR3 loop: CAWNGGANTGELFF. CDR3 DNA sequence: TGTGCCTGGAACGGTGGAGCGAACACCGGGGAGCTGTTTTTT.